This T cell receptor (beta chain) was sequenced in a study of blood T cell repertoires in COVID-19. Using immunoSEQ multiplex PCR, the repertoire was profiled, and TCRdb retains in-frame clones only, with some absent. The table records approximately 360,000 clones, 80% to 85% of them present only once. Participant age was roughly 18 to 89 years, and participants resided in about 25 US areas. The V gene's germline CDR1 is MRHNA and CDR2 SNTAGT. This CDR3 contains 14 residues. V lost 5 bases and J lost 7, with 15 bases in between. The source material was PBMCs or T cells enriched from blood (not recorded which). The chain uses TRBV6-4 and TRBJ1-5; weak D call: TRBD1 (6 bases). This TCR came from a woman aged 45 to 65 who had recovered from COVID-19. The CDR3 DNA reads TGTGCCAGCAGTCCACAGGGCGGGGGACAGCCCCAGCATTTT. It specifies CASSPQGGGQPQHF.